The TCR beta chain under discussion was sequenced for a study of cytomegalovirus exposure and HLA in healthy donors. Germline V gene lookup returns CDR1 SGHDT and CDR2 YYEEEE. Trimming removed 3 bases at V and 3 bases at J, with 16 bases between. The CDR3 is 15 amino acids. General study points: The classifier, whose performance was assessed in both the original and validation cohorts, reportedly diagnosed cytomegalovirus status with high specificity and sensitivity.

PCR amplification relied on 60 Vbeta primers (plus 13 Jbeta primers). Some clones are missing from TCRdb's copy, which holds only in-frame ones; the method was immunoSEQ multiplex PCR. The repertoire holds some 100,000 clones, less than 70% seen once, with 4.5% to 5.5% in the top ten. For this clone: What it recognizes is unknown.

The chain couples TRBV5-6 to TRBJ2-7, with D tentatively TRBD1 (7 bases). This sequence was found in a woman in her sixties or seventies in good health and CMV-seropositive. The sample taken for sequencing was PBMCs. This chain's CDR3 is CASSSRQGLVYEQYF. Written as DNA, the CDR3 is TGTGCCAGCAGCTCGAGACAGGGACTTGTCTACGAGCAGTACTTC.